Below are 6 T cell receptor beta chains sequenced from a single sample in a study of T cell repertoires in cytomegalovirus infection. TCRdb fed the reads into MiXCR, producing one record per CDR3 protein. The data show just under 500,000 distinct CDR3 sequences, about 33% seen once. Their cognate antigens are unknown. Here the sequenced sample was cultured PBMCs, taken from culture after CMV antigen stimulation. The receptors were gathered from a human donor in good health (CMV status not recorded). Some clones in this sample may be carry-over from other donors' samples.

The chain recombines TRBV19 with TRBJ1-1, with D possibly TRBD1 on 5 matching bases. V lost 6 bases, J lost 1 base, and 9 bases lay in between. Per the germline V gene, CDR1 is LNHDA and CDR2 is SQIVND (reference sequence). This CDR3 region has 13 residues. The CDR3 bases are TGTGCCAGTAGCGGGACGGCGAACACTGAAGCTTTCTTT. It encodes CASSGTANTEAFF. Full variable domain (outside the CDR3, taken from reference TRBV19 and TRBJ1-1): DGGITQSPKYLFRKEGQNVTLSCEQNLNHDAMYWYRQDPGQGLRLIYYSQIVNDFQKGDIAEGYSVSREKKESFPLTVTSAQKNPTAFYLCASSGTANTEAFFGQGTRLTVV.

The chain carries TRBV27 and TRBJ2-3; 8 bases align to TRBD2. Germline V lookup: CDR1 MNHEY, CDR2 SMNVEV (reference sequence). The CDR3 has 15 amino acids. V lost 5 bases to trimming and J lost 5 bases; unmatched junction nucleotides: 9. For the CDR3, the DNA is TGTGCCAGCAGTCCCCCCCAGCGGGAGAAAGATACGCAGTATTTT. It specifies CASSPPQREKDTQYF.

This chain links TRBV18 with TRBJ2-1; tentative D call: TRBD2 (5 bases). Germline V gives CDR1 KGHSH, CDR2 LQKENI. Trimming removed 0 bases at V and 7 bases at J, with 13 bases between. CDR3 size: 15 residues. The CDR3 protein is CASSPPLGENNEQFF. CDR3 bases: TGTGCCAGCTCACCACCGTTGGGAGAGAATAATGAGCAGTTCTTC.

The CDR3 DNA follows: TGTGCCAGCAGCTTAACGGGAGGGCCATCAGATACGCAGTATTTT. Translating gives CASSLTGGPSDTQYF. The chain has TRBV7-3 and TRBJ2-3, with 7 bases that match TRBD2. The CDR3 has 15 amino acids. J gave up 4 bases and V 0 bases, and 4 bases lay outside the gene matches. Per germline, CDR1 SGHTA and CDR2 FQGTGA.

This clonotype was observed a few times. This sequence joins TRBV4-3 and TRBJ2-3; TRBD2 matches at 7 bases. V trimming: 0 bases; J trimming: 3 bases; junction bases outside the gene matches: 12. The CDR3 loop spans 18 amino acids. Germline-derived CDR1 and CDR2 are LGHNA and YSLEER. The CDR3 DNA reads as TGCGCCAGCAGCCAAGACCCCACTAGTGCGGGAGCGACAGATACGCAGTATTTT. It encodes CASSQDPTSAGATDTQYF.

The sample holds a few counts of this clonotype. The CDR3 protein is CAWSTSPLAGGYNEQFF. The CDR3 DNA reads as TGTGCCTGGAGTACCTCCCCCCTAGCGGGAGGATACAATGAGCAGTTCTTC. The chain recombines TRBV30 with TRBJ2-1; TRBD2 matches at 11 bases. CDR3 length: 17 residues. Trimming removed 2 bases from V and 4 bases from J; junction bases left unmatched: 10. Germline values: CDR1 GTSNPN, CDR2 SVGIG (reference sequence).